Given below is one T cell receptor (beta chain) in context. Its target is unknown. The record originates from a study of T cell responses to AZD1222 COVID-19 vaccine. Broader study findings: The study found Spike-specific TCR breadth and depth rose after two AZD1222 doses. Seropositive AZD1222 recipients at baseline numbered only six or seven. Variant regions that are unmutated are reportedly the target of nearly half of spike-specific TCRs.

This table comes from immunoSEQ multiplex PCR, and its TCRdb copy is limited to in-frame clones, with some not included. The profile covers some 130,000 clones, with over 75% appearing a single time and about a fifth taken by the ten largest. There are 14 residues in the CDR3. Trimming pared 5 bases from V and 1 base from J, leaving 12 bases between. From germline, CDR1 is MDHEN and CDR2 SYDVKM. The chain is built from TRBV28 and TRBJ2-7; a possible D gene is TRBD1 (6 bases). The source is an adult in good health. The sample here was peripheral blood, taken on day 0 of AZD1222 vaccination. In DNA form, the CDR3 reads TGTGCCAGCAGTCTAACGGGGACATCCTACGAGCAGTACTTC. Amino acid sequence: CASSLTGTSYEQYF.